This T cell receptor (beta chain) stems from a study of shared T cell receptors in the human thymus. The assay was immunoSEQ multiplex PCR, and TCRdb's table has in-frame clones only and misses some. The sample has roughly 410,000 clones, roughly 94% seen once. The CDR3 covers 16 residues. Trimming cost V 0 bases and J 2 bases; bases outside gene matches: 5. CDR1 and CDR2 (germline): SGHNT, YYREEE (reference sequence). The gene calls are TRBV5-4 and TRBJ1-2; 9 bases line up with TRBD1. The origin of this receptor is a human donor. The sample consisted of thymocytes. In DNA, the CDR3 is TGTGCCAGCAGCTTGGTCGGACAGGGGAAGAACTATGGCTACACCTTC. Translating gives CASSLVGQGKNYGYTF.